This is a list of T cell receptor beta chains from one sample in a study of T cell responses to AZD1222 COVID-19 vaccine. Assay used: immunoSEQ multiplex PCR; TCRdb lists only in-frame clones, some missing. The sample contains approximately 200,000 clones, roughly 92% of which appear only once. Here the sequenced sample was peripheral blood, taken 28 days after the second AZD1222 dose. These receptors all stem from an adult who received the AZD1222 COVID-19 vaccine. Each CDR3 is given with its conserved first and last residue. Fields, in order: CDR3 DNA, CDR3 protein, clone size, V gene, D gene, J gene, CDR3 length. A D gene is named only where the DNA matches it firmly. Rows may omit the clone size; those that give it use once, few, many or a size class.

DNA: TGTGCCAGTAGTATCACGGTTGTGGCAGGCAATCAGCCCCAGCATTTT
CDR3: CASSITVVAGNQPQHF
size: .
V: TRBV19
D: .
J: TRBJ1-5
length: 16

DNA: TGTGCCAGCAGCCCGCTGTGGCGGGAGAGAAACGAGCAGTACTTC
CDR3: CASSPLWRERNEQYF
size: .
V: TRBV4-2
D: TRBD2
J: TRBJ2-7
length: 15

DNA: TGTGCCAGCAGTTACCTAAGAGATACGCAGTATTTT
CDR3: CASSYLRDTQYF
size: .
V: TRBV6-2/TRBV6-3
D: .
J: TRBJ2-3
length: 12

DNA: TGTGCCAGCAGCCACATAACTAGCGCGCATAATGAGCAGTTCTTC
CDR3: CASSHITSAHNEQFF
size: .
V: TRBV7-3
D: TRBD2
J: TRBJ2-1
length: 15

DNA: TGTGCCAGCAGATCCCTAGGCCCTCAGTATTTT
CDR3: CASRSLGPQYF
size: .
V: TRBV12-3/TRBV12-4
D: .
J: TRBJ2-3
length: 11

DNA: TGTGCCAGCAGCTTAAGGCTCCTAGGGGGTAATGAAAAACTGTTTTTT
CDR3: CASSLRLLGGNEKLFF
size: .
V: TRBV7-2
D: .
J: TRBJ1-4
length: 16

DNA: TGTGCCAGCAGCTCTCGGGGCGACCCCCGGGACGAGCAGTACTTC
CDR3: CASSSRGDPRDEQYF
size: .
V: TRBV11-2
D: .
J: TRBJ2-7
length: 15

DNA: TGCGCCAGCAGCCTACAGGGGGTGTTAGATACGCAGTATTTT
CDR3: CASSLQGVLDTQYF
size: .
V: TRBV5-1
D: TRBD1
J: TRBJ2-3
length: 14

DNA: TGTGCCAGCAGTTTATCGGGACAGCAAACCTACGAGCAGTACTTC
CDR3: CASSLSGQQTYEQYF
size: .
V: TRBV27
D: TRBD1
J: TRBJ2-7
length: 15

DNA: TGTGCCAGCAGCCCGAGATCCCGGGAGCTGTTTTTT
CDR3: CASSPRSRELFF
size: .
V: TRBV6-2/TRBV6-3
D: .
J: TRBJ2-2
length: 12

DNA: TGCGCCAGCAGCTCACCTACAGCGGGAGAGTACCCTACCTACGAGCAGTACTTC
CDR3: CASSSPTAGEYPTYEQYF
size: .
V: TRBV5-1
D: TRBD2
J: TRBJ2-7
length: 18

DNA: TGTGCCAGCAGGGAAGGGAGCTGGGGCGAGCAGTACTTC
CDR3: CASREGSWGEQYF
size: .
V: TRBV2
D: .
J: TRBJ2-7
length: 13

DNA: TGCGCCAGCAGCGAAACACCGAGCTCCTACGAGCAGTACTTC
CDR3: CASSETPSSYEQYF
size: .
V: TRBV4-3
D: .
J: TRBJ2-7
length: 14

DNA: TGTGCCAGCAGTTTCTGGGTCGGGATGTACGAGCAGTACTTC
CDR3: CASSFWVGMYEQYF
size: once
V: TRBV27
D: .
J: TRBJ2-7
length: 14

DNA: TGTGCCACCAGTGATTCCGTAGCGGCAACCTACAATGAGCAGTTCTTC
CDR3: CATSDSVAATYNEQFF
size: .
V: TRBV24-1
D: .
J: TRBJ2-1
length: 16

DNA: TGCGCCAGCAGCGCGGGACAGGGGGCTTTTGGCTACACCTTC
CDR3: CASSAGQGAFGYTF
size: .
V: TRBV5-1
D: TRBD1
J: TRBJ1-2
length: 14

DNA: TGTGCCAGCAGGGCGGTCACTGAAGCTTTCTTT
CDR3: CASRAVTEAFF
size: .
V: TRBV12-3/TRBV12-4
D: .
J: TRBJ1-1
length: 11

DNA: TGTGCCAGCAGCAAGGGGGTTAATCAGCCCCAGCATTTT
CDR3: CASSKGVNQPQHF
size: .
V: TRBV6-2/TRBV6-3
D: .
J: TRBJ1-5
length: 13

DNA: TGTGCCAGCAGACTGACTACAGAGAACACTGAAGCTTTCTTT
CDR3: CASRLTTENTEAFF
size: .
V: TRBV28
D: .
J: TRBJ1-1
length: 14

DNA: TGTGCCAGTAGTTCCCGACAGGCCATTAATGAAAAACTGTTTTTT
CDR3: CASSSRQAINEKLFF
size: .
V: TRBV19
D: .
J: TRBJ1-4
length: 15

DNA: TGTGCCATCAACGACAGCCCTTATAGCAATCAGCCCCAGCATTTT
CDR3: CAINDSPYSNQPQHF
size: .
V: TRBV10-3
D: .
J: TRBJ1-5
length: 15

DNA: TGTGCCAGCAGCTCTCAGGGGGCAGAGCAGCCCCAGCATTTT
CDR3: CASSSQGAEQPQHF
size: once
V: TRBV5-4
D: TRBD1
J: TRBJ1-5
length: 14

DNA: TGTGCCAGCAGCCAAAGGGTCCAACCCCCCGCCGAGCAGTACTTC
CDR3: CASSQRVQPPAEQYF
size: .
V: TRBV3-1/TRBV3-2
D: .
J: TRBJ2-7
length: 15

DNA: TGTGCCACCTCGGACAGGACCAACTATGGCTACACCTTC
CDR3: CATSDRTNYGYTF
size: .
V: TRBV24-1
D: TRBD1
J: TRBJ1-2
length: 13

DNA: TGTGCCAGCAGTTTATCAGGGCTGAATCAGCCCCAGCATTTT
CDR3: CASSLSGLNQPQHF
size: .
V: TRBV28
D: .
J: TRBJ1-5
length: 14

DNA: TGTGCCAGCTCGACCTCAAGTAGCGGTTACTACAATGAGCAGTTCTTC
CDR3: CASSTSSSGYYNEQFF
size: .
V: TRBV18
D: .
J: TRBJ2-1
length: 16

DNA: TGTGCCAGCGCTTCTAACCACTACGAGCAGTACTTC
CDR3: CASASNHYEQYF
size: .
V: TRBV6-6
D: .
J: TRBJ2-7
length: 12

DNA: TGTGCCAGCAGTTACTCGGACAGCTATGGCTACACCTTC
CDR3: CASSYSDSYGYTF
size: .
V: TRBV6-5
D: .
J: TRBJ1-2
length: 13

DNA: TGTGCCACCAGCAGAGAAACCTATAACTATGGCTACACCTTC
CDR3: CATSRETYNYGYTF
size: .
V: TRBV15
D: .
J: TRBJ1-2
length: 14

DNA: TGTGCCAGCAGCGTAGCTGGTGTAACAGGGGGCAATGGCTACACCTTC
CDR3: CASSVAGVTGGNGYTF
size: .
V: TRBV9
D: TRBD1
J: TRBJ1-2
length: 16

DNA: TGTGCCAGCAGTCTCGGGACAGGGGGATATTATGGCTACACCTTC
CDR3: CASSLGTGGYYGYTF
size: .
V: TRBV28
D: TRBD1
J: TRBJ1-2
length: 15

DNA: TGTGCCAGTAGTATACAGGGGGGGCCGATTAATCAGCCCCAGCATTTT
CDR3: CASSIQGGPINQPQHF
size: .
V: TRBV19
D: TRBD1
J: TRBJ1-5
length: 16

DNA: TGTGCCAGCAGCAGGCCAGGGTTTAACTATGGCTACACCTTC
CDR3: CASSRPGFNYGYTF
size: .
V: TRBV2
D: .
J: TRBJ1-2
length: 14

DNA: TGTGCCAGCAGGGGACGGCAGGAGAACACTGAAGCTTTCTTT
CDR3: CASRGRQENTEAFF
size: .
V: TRBV2
D: .
J: TRBJ1-1
length: 14

DNA: TGTGCCAGCAGTTTAGTAAAGGGTTATGGCTACACCTTC
CDR3: CASSLVKGYGYTF
size: .
V: TRBV28
D: .
J: TRBJ1-2
length: 13

DNA: TGTGCCAGCAGCGCATCACCCACAGGGGGTAATCAGCCCCAGCATTTT
CDR3: CASSASPTGGNQPQHF
size: once
V: TRBV9
D: TRBD1
J: TRBJ1-5
length: 16

DNA: TGTGCCAGCAGCCAAGGGGACAGTCCCCGCTCTGGGGCCAACGTCCTGACTTTC
CDR3: CASSQGDSPRSGANVLTF
size: .
V: TRBV14
D: TRBD1
J: TRBJ2-6
length: 18

DNA: TGTGCCAGCAGCTCCCAGACTAGCGGGAGTGCAAACTCCTACAATGAGCAGTTCTTC
CDR3: CASSSQTSGSANSYNEQFF
size: .
V: TRBV7-2
D: TRBD2
J: TRBJ2-1
length: 19

DNA: TGCGCCAGCAGCGTTGGACAGACCTCCTACAATGAGCAGTTCTTC
CDR3: CASSVGQTSYNEQFF
size: .
V: TRBV5-1
D: .
J: TRBJ2-1
length: 15

DNA: TGCGCCAGCAGGGTAAGCGGGAACCAAGATACGCAGTATTTT
CDR3: CASRVSGNQDTQYF
size: .
V: TRBV5-1
D: TRBD2
J: TRBJ2-3
length: 14

DNA: TGTGCCAGCAGCTTAGGGTATGTCGGCGAGCAGTACTTC
CDR3: CASSLGYVGEQYF
size: .
V: TRBV13
D: .
J: TRBJ2-7
length: 13

DNA: TGCAGTGCTAGTAGAACTAGCGGGAGTAAAGATACGCAGTATTTT
CDR3: CSASRTSGSKDTQYF
size: .
V: TRBV20-1
D: TRBD2
J: TRBJ2-3
length: 15

DNA: TGTGCCAGCAGTTACTCGAATCCTTCCTACAATGAGCAGTTCTTC
CDR3: CASSYSNPSYNEQFF
size: few
V: TRBV6-2/TRBV6-3
D: .
J: TRBJ2-1
length: 15

DNA: TGTGCCAGCAAAGGGACTGGAAACACCATATATTTT
CDR3: CASKGTGNTIYF
size: .
V: TRBV28
D: .
J: TRBJ1-3
length: 12